The clone carrying this T cell receptor beta chain appeared many times. The CDR3 length is 14 residues. Trimming cost V 5 bases and J 1 base; bases outside gene matches: 5. Germline V CDR1 and CDR2: DFQATT, SNEGSKA (reference sequence). This sample is drawn from a study of T-cell reconstitution after alpha-beta-depleted transplantation in children. Researchers prepared the TCRbeta library using unique molecular identifiers, the study reports. TCRdb re-analysed the PCR reads in MiXCR, keeping a single row per CDR3 protein. The sample includes some 200,000 distinct CDR3 sequences, about 6.3% of them seen just once.

The chain carries TRBV20-1 and TRBJ1-3, with TRBD1 matching over 7 bases. This clonotype originated in a human donor who donated a stem cell graft to a child with Wiskott-Aldrich syndrome. The sequenced sample was PBMCs from the stem cell graft donor, obtained from the stem cell graft. The CDR3 DNA sequence: TGCAGTGCTGGGGAGGGGGCGTCTGGAAACACCATATATTTT. Amino acids: CSAGEGASGNTIYF.